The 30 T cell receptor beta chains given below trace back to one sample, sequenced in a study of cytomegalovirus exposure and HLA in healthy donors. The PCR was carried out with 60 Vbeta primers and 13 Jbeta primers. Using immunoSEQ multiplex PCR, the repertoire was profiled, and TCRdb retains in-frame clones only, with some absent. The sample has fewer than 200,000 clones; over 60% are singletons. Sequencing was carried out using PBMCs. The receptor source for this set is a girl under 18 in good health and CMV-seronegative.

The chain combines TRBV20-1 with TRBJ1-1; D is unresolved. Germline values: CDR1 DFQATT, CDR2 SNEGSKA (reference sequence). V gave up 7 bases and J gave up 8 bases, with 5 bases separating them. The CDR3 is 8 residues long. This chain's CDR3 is CSVSEAFF. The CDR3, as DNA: TGCAGTGTCTCGGAAGCTTTCTTT.

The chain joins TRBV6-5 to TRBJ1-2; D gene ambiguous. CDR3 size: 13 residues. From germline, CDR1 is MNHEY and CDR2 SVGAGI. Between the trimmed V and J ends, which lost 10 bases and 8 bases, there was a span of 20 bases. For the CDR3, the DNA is TGTGCCATCGGGAGGGCTTTCGGCGGCGGCTACACCTTC. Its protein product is CAIGRAFGGGYTF.

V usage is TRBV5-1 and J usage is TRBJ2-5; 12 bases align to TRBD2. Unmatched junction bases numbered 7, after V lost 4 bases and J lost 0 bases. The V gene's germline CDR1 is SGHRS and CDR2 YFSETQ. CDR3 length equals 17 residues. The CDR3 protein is CASSLSGLAGNQETQYF. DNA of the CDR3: TGCGCCAGCAGCCTATCCGGACTAGCGGGGAACCAAGAGACCCAGTACTTC.

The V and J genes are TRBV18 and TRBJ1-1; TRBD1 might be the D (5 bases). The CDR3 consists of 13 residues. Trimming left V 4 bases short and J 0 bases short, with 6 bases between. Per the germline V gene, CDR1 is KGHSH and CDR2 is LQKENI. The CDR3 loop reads CASSQGMNTEAFF. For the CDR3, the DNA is TGTGCCAGCTCACAGGGGATGAACACTGAAGCTTTCTTT.

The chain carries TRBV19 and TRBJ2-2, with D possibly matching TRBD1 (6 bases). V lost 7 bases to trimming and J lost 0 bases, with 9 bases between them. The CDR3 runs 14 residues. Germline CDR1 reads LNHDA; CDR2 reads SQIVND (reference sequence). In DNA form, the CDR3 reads TGTGCCAGTAAGCAGGGGTCGAACACCGGGGAGCTGTTTTTT. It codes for CASKQGSNTGELFF.

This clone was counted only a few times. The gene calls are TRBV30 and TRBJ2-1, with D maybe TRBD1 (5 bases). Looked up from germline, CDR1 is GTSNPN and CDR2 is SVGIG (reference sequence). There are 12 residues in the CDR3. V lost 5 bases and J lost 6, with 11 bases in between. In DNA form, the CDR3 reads TGTGCCTGGTCAATCCAGGGCAATGAGCAGTTCTTC. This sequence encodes CAWSIQGNEQFF.

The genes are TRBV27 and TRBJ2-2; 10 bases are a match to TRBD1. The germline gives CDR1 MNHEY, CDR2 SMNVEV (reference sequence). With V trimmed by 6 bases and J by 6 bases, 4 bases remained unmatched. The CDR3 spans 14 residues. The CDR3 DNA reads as TGTGCCAGCAGCAGAGACAGGGGGCCCGGGGAGCTGTTTTTT. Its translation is CASSRDRGPGELFF.

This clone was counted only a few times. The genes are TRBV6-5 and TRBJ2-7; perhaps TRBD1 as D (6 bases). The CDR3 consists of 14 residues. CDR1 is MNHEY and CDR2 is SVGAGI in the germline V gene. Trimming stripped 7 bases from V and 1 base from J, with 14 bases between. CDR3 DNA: TGTGCCAGCAAGAGGGCTGGACAGTCCTACGAGCAGTACTTC. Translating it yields CASKRAGQSYEQYF.

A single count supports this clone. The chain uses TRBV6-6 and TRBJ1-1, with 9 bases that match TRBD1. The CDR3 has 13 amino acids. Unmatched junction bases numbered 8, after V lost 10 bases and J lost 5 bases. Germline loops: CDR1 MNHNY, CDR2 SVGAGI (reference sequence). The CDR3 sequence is CATVRQGVTEAFF. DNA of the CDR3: TGTGCCACTGTAAGACAGGGGGTTACTGAAGCTTTCTTT.

The CDR3 bases are TGCGCCAGCAGCTTGTGGCAGGGCCTGGACTATGGCTACACCTTC. Translating gives CASSLWQGLDYGYTF. V is TRBV5-1 and J is TRBJ1-2; D may be TRBD1 (5 bases). Germline lookup yields CDR1 SGHRS and CDR2 YFSETQ. Between the trimmed V and J ends, which lost 1 base and 3 bases, there was a span of 13 bases. The CDR3 totals 15 residues.

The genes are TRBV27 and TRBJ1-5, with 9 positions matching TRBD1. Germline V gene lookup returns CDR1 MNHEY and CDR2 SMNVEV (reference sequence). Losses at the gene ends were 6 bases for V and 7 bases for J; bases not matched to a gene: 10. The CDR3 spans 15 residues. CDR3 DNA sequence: TGTGCCAGCAGCCTCGGACAGGGGATAGGGCAGCCCCAGCATTTT. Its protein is CASSLGQGIGQPQHF.

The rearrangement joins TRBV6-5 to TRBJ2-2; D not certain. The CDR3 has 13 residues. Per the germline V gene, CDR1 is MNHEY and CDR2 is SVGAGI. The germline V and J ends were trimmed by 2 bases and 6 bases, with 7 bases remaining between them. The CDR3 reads CASSYPYSGELFF. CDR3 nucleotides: TGTGCCAGCAGTTACCCATACTCCGGGGAGCTGTTTTTT.

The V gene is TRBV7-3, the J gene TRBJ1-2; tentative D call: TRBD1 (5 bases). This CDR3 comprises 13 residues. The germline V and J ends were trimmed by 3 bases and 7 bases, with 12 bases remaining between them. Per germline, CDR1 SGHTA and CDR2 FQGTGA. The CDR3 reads CASSLEGRGGYTF. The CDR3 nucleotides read TGTGCCAGCAGCTTGGAGGGGAGGGGTGGCTACACCTTC.

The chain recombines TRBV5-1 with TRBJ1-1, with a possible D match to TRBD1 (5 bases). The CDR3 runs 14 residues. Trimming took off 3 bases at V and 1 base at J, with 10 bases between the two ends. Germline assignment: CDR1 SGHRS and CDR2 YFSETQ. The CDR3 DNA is TGCGCCAGCAGCTGGGACTCCACGAACACTGAAGCTTTCTTT. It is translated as CASSWDSTNTEAFF.

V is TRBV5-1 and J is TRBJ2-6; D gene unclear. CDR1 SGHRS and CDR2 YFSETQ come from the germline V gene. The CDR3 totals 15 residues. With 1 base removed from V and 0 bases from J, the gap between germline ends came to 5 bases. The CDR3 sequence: CASSLLRSGANVLTF. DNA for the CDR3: TGCGCCAGCAGCTTGCTGCGCTCTGGGGCCAACGTCCTGACTTTC.

CDR3 residues: CASSLGGEETQYF. The CDR3 bases are TGTGCCAGCAGCTTAGGCGGGGAAGAGACCCAGTACTTC. The chain couples TRBV7-9 to TRBJ2-5; TRBD2 might be the D (6 bases). Germline V gene lookup returns CDR1 SEHNR and CDR2 FQNEAQ (reference sequence). The CDR3 covers 13 residues. The V end lost 1 base, the J end lost 3 bases, and 6 bases lay between the germline ends.

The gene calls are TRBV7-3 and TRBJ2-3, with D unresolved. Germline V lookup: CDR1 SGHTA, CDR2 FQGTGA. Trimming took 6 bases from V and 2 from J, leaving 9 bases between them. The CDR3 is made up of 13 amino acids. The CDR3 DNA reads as TGTGCCAGCAGTCAGGCCCCCACAGATACGCAGTATTTT. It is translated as CASSQAPTDTQYF.

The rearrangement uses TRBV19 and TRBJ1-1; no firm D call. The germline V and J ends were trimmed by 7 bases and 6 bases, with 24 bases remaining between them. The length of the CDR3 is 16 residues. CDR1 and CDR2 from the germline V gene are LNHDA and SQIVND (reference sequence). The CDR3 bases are TGTGCCAGTAAAGCAAGAAACTGGGAGTGGTTGGCTGAAGCTTTCTTT. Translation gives CASKARNWEWLAEAFF.

CDR3 amino acids: CASSDTGIDGYTF. The CDR3 region has the DNA TGTGCCAGCAGCGATACAGGTATCGATGGCTACACCTTC. The chain couples TRBV2 to TRBJ1-2; possible D gene TRBD1, 5 bases. V was cut by 6 bases and J by 6 bases, with 14 bases left in between. Germline V gene lookup returns CDR1 SNHLY and CDR2 FYNNEI. The CDR3 has 13 residues.

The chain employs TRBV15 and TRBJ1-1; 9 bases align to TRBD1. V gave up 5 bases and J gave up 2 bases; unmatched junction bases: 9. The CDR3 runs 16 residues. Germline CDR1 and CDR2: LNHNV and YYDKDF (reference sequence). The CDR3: CATSGEGTGINTEAFF. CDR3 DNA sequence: TGTGCCACCAGCGGGGAAGGGACAGGGATAAACACTGAAGCTTTCTTT. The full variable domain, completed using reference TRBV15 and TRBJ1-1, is DAMVIQNPRYQVTQFGKPVTLSCSQTLNHNVMYWYQQKSSQAPKLLFHYYDKDFNNEADTPDNFQSRRPNTSFCFLDIRSPGLGDTAMYLCATSGEGTGINTEAFFGQGTRLTVV.

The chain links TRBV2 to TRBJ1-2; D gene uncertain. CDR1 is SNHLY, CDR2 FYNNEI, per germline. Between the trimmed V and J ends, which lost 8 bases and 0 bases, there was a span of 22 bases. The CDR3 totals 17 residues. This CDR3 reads CASLALGMATSNYGYTF. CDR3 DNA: TGTGCCAGCCTAGCCTTAGGGATGGCGACCTCTAACTATGGCTACACCTTC.

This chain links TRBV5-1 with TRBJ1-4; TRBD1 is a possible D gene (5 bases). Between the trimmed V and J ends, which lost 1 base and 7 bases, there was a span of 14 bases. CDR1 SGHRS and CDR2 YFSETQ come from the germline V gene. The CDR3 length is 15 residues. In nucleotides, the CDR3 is TGCGCCAGCAGCTTGTCGCAGGGAAAGGGTGAAAAACTGTTTTTT. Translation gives CASSLSQGKGEKLFF.

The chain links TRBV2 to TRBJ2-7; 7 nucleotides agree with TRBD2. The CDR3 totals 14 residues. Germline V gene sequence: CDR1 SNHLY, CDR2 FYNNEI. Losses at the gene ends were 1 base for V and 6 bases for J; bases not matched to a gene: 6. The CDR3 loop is CASSEGVAGAEQYF. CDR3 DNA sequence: TGTGCCAGCAGTGAAGGGGTGGCGGGAGCCGAGCAGTACTTC.

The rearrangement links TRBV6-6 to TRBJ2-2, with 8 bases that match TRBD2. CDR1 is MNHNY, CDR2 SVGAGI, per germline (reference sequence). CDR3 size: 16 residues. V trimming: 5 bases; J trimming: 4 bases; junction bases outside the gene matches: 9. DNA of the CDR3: TGTGCCAGCAGTAAGGGTCGGGGGGGACCCACCGGGGAGCTGTTTTTT. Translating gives CASSKGRGGPTGELFF.

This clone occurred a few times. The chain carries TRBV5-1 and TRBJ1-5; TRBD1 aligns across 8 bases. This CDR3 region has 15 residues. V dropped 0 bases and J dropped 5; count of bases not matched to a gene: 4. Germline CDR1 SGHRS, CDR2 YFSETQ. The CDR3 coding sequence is TGCGCCAGCAGCTTGGGGACAGGGCGGCATCAGCCCCAGCATTTT. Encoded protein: CASSLGTGRHQPQHF.

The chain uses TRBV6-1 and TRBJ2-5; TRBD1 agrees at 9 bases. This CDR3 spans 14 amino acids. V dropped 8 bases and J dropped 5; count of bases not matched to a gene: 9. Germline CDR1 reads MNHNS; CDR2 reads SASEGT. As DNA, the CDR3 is TGTGCCAGCCACCTCGACAGGGGGTGGGAGACCCAGTACTTC. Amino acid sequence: CASHLDRGWETQYF.

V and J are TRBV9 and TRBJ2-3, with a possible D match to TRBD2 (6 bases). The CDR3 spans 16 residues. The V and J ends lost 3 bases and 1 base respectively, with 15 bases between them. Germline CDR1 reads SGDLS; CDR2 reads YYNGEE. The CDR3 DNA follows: TGTGCCAGCAGCGCGCCGACTAGGTCGGGCACAGATACGCAGTATTTT. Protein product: CASSAPTRSGTDTQYF.

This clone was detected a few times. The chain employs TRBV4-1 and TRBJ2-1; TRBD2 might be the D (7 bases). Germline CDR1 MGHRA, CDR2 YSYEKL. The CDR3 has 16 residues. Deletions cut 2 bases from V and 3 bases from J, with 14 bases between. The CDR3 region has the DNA TGCGCCAGCAGCCAAATGGGGCGGGGGCTCTACAATGAGCAGTTCTTC. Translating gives CASSQMGRGLYNEQFF.

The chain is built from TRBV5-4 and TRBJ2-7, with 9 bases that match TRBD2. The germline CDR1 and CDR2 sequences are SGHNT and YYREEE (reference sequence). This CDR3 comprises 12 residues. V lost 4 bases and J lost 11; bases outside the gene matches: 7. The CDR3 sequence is CASSRREGGEYF. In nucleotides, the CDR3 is TGTGCCAGCAGCCGGCGGGAGGGTGGGGAGTACTTC.

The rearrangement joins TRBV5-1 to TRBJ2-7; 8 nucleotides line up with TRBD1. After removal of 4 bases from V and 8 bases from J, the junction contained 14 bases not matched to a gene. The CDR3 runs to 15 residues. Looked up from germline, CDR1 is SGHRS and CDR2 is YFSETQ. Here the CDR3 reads CASSQGQGGKIQQYF. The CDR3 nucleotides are TGCGCCAGCAGCCAAGGACAGGGAGGTAAAATACAGCAGTACTTC.